The 5 T cell receptor beta chains below come from one sample, sequenced in a study of T cells in Graves' hyperthyroidism and ophthalmopathy. Amplification targeted TCR beta CDR3 regions from RNA transcripts. RT-PCR in the first round (using the HTBI primer set) targeted the TCR CDR3. Using its own MiXCR run on the multiplex PCR reads, TCRdb lists one record per CDR3 protein. The table lists some 210,000 distinct CDR3 sequences, 17% of them singletons. Source material: blood. These receptors were taken from a man aged 50 to 59 with Graves' hyperthyroidism.

This clonotype was seen a few times. Given a much more abundant clone one base away, this may be a read error. The chain carries TRBV28 and TRBJ2-5, with TRBD2 identical over 9 bases. The CDR3 is made up of 15 amino acids. Germline-derived CDR1 and CDR2 are MDHEN and SYDVKM. The CDR3 here is CAGSSPVAGVETQYF. The DNA of the CDR3 is TGTGCCGGCAGTTCCCCGGTAGCGGGAGTTGAGACCCAGTACTTC.

This clonotype has ten or more counts. The chain couples TRBV11-3 to TRBJ2-7, with 7 nucleotides matching TRBD2. V gave up 1 base and J gave up 3 bases; unmatched junction bases: 3. The germline CDR1 and CDR2 sequences are SGHNT and YENEEA. The CDR3 loop spans 14 amino acids. CDR3 nucleotides: TGTGCCAGCAGCTTAGGGGGGGGACTCTACGAGCAGTACTTC. It is translated as CASSLGGGLYEQYF.

Concerning this clonotype: A much larger clone differs by one base, so this may be a read error. The V call is TRBV25-1, the J call TRBJ2-7, with TRBD2 identical over 8 bases. The J call is in doubt because the DNA end fits TRBJ2-1 better. The CDR3 runs to 14 residues. The V gene's germline CDR1 is MGHDK and CDR2 SYGVNS. The CDR3 bases are TGTGCCAGCAGTGAAGAGAAGCGGGAGTACGAGCAGTTCTTC. Amino acids: CASSEEKREYEQFF.

This clonotype has more than one count but fewer than ten. The gene calls are TRBV20-1 and TRBJ1-1; D may be TRBD1 (6 bases). Germline lookup yields CDR1 DFQATT and CDR2 SNEGSKA (reference sequence). The CDR3 consists of 11 residues. Trimming stripped 6 bases from V and 3 bases from J, with 8 bases between. In DNA form, the CDR3 reads TGCAGTGCCGAGGGGGACACTGAAGCTTTCTTT. As protein: CSAEGDTEAFF.

A few counts support this clonotype. The rearrangement joins TRBV3-1 to TRBJ1-2; D perhaps matches TRBD1 (5 bases). The CDR3 is 12 residues long. V dropped 8 bases and J dropped 5 bases, with 12 bases sitting between them. Germline CDR1 is LGHDT and CDR2 is YNNKEL (reference sequence). The CDR3, as DNA: TGTGCCAGCGGCAGGGAATCGTATGGCTACACCTTC. Residues: CASGRESYGYTF. The whole variable domain, remainder taken from reference TRBV3-1 and TRBJ1-2, is DTAVSQTPKYLVTQMGNDKSIKCEQNLGHDTMYWYKQDSKKFLKIMFSYNNKELIINETVPNRFSPKSPDKAHLNLHINSLELGDSAVYFCASGRESYGYTFGSGTRLTVV.